The next 24 T cell receptor beta chains were all read from a single sample in a study of blood T cells in healthy people across ages. Primed by a sample-barcoded 5' primer and a J-beta primer mix, a second PCR proceeded for about 6 to 12 cycles. TCRdb re-called the 5' RACE reads through MiXCR, storing one row per CDR3 protein. Of roughly 500,000 distinct CDR3 sequences listed, roughly a quarter were seen once; the top ten hold about 18%. Sequenced: blood. These receptors were taken from a woman in her seventies in good health.

Remarks on this clonotype: An end of the junction does not agree with germline; a read error may underlie this. V is TRBV4-1 and J is TRBJ1-2; no definite D call. The CDR3 covers 15 residues. CDR1 MGHRA and CDR2 YSYEKL come from the germline V gene. The CDR3, as DNA: TGCGCCAGCAGCCAATCCGGGGAGCACAACTATGGCTACGCCTTC. Protein: CASSQSGEHNYGYAF.

CDR3 sequence reads: CSARDSGSVVDTQYF. In DNA, the CDR3 is TGCAGTGCTAGAGATAGCGGGAGTGTTGTAGATACGCAGTATTTT. This chain links TRBV20-1 with TRBJ2-3, with 9 nucleotides matching TRBD2. After removal of 0 bases from V and 5 bases from J, the junction contained 6 bases not matched to a gene. From germline, CDR1 is DFQATT and CDR2 SNEGSKA (reference sequence). The CDR3 contains 15 residues.

The V gene is TRBV7-3, the J gene TRBJ2-5; the D gene is possibly TRBD2 (6 bases). The J call is doubtful: the DNA matches TRBJ2-1 better. The germline V gene encodes CDR1 SGHTA and CDR2 FQGTGA. This CDR3 region has 15 residues. CDR3 nucleotide sequence: TGTGCCAGCAGCTTAAGCCCGGGAGAGGTAAATGAGCAGTTCTTC. This codes for CASSLSPGEVNEQFF.

The sample holds a few counts of this clonotype. The chain combines TRBV7-9 with TRBJ2-3; 10 bases fit TRBD2. This CDR3 contains 16 residues. The germline CDR1 and CDR2 sequences are SEHNR and FQNEAQ (reference sequence). V lost 5 bases, J lost 1 base, and 6 bases stayed unmatched. The chain's CDR3 is CASSLPLAGGTDTQYF. As DNA, the CDR3 is TGTGCCAGCAGCCTCCCGCTAGCGGGGGGCACAGATACGCAGTATTTT.

The V gene is TRBV6-5, the J gene TRBJ1-2; no definite D call. This CDR3 has 13 amino acids. V was pared by 5 bases and J by 2 bases, with 9 bases between. Germline CDR1 MNHEY, CDR2 SVGAGI. The CDR3 region has the DNA TGTGCCAGCAGTGCCCGTGAGAACTATGGCTACACCTTC. Translated: CASSARENYGYTF.

The chain recombines TRBV7-2 with TRBJ2-5, with 11 bases aligning to TRBD2. J was trimmed by 7 bases and V by 5 bases; bases with no gene match: 12. This CDR3 region has 16 residues. Germline V gives CDR1 SGHTA, CDR2 FQGNSA. Here the CDR3 reads CASSKDPSGGLGTQYF. CDR3 bases: TGTGCCAGCAGCAAAGATCCTAGCGGGGGGCTGGGGACCCAGTACTTC.

The sample holds many counts of this clonotype. One junction end does not reproduce the germline sequence, and a read error may be involved. This chain links TRBV29-1 with TRBJ2-5; TRBD1 is a possible D gene (5 bases). This CDR3 spans 12 amino acids. The germline CDR1 and CDR2 sequences are SQVTM and ANQGSEA. The CDR3 sequence is CSVAAREEIQYF. CDR3 bases: TGCAGCGTTGCGGCCAGGGAAGAGATCCAGTACTTC.

On this clonotype itself: An end of the junction does not agree with germline; a read error may underlie this. V and J are TRBV3-1 and TRBJ2-7; 7 bases agree with TRBD2. CDR1 LGHDT and CDR2 YNNKEL come from the germline V gene (reference sequence). The CDR3 is 16 amino acids. CDR3 region: CASSGRGEASSYEQYF. CDR3 coding DNA: TGTGCCAGCAGCGGACGGGGGGAAGCGAGCTCCTATGAGCAGTACTTC.

This clonotype has more than one count but fewer than ten. The rearrangement links TRBV6-5 to TRBJ1-2; D unresolved. The CDR3 extends over 12 amino acids. Germline values: CDR1 MNHEY, CDR2 SVGAGI. V lost 8 bases, J lost 7 bases, and 14 bases lay in between. As DNA, the CDR3 is TGTGCCAGCGGCCCCGCCGGGAGTGGCTACACCTTC. This translates into CASGPAGSGYTF.

This chain links TRBV12-3 or TRBV12-4 with TRBJ1-2, with 11 bases aligning to TRBD1. This CDR3 contains 15 residues. J was trimmed by 6 bases and V by 6 bases; bases with no gene match: 9. In DNA, the CDR3 is TGTGCCAGCAGCTCGCCGGGACAGGGGGACAATGGCTACACCTTC. This translates into CASSSPGQGDNGYTF.

This clonotype was counted a few times. V is TRBV25-1 and J is TRBJ1-1; D unresolved. CDR1 and CDR2 from the germline V gene are MGHDK and SYGVNS. The V end lost 5 bases, the J end lost 5 bases, and 12 bases lay between the germline ends. The CDR3 is made up of 13 amino acids. The CDR3 is CASSFAGTTEAFF. DNA for the CDR3: TGTGCCAGCAGTTTCGCGGGAACTACTGAAGCTTTCTTT.

This chain joins TRBV29-1 and TRBJ2-7; 8 bases map to TRBD1. V lost 6 bases to trimming and J lost 4 bases; unmatched junction nucleotides: 11. Germline V gene lookup returns CDR1 SQVTM and CDR2 ANQGSEA. The CDR3 runs 14 residues. The CDR3 DNA follows: TGCAGCGTCGAGACAGGGGAGCGTTGGTACGAGCAGTACTTC. Its translation: CSVETGERWYEQYF.

In this sample, this clonotype turned up a few times. The J gene is TRBJ2-7, the V gene TRBV29-1; TRBD2 matches 11 bases. The J call could be wrong; TRBJ2-1 is a better fit for the DNA end. Germline V gene lookup returns CDR1 SQVTM and CDR2 ANQGSEA. The length of the CDR3 is 17 residues. The chain's CDR3 is CSVRMGASGGLLDEQFF. DNA of the CDR3: TGCAGCGTTCGAATGGGGGCTAGCGGGGGGCTATTGGATGAGCAGTTCTTC.

This clonotype was seen a few times. The chain couples TRBV7-9 to TRBJ2-5; 9 bases match TRBD1. The CDR3 covers 17 residues. V was pared by 5 bases and J by 2 bases, with 12 bases of the junction left unmatched. The germline V gene encodes CDR1 SEHNR and CDR2 FQNEAQ (reference sequence). The CDR3 is CASSHRQGGSWQETQYF. The CDR3, as DNA: TGTGCCAGCAGCCACCGACAGGGGGGGTCTTGGCAAGAGACCCAGTACTTC.

This clonotype showed up just a few times. The chain recombines TRBV20-1 with TRBJ2-5; D might be TRBD1 (6 bases). The DNA end lines up better with TRBJ2-7; the J call may be wrong. Germline-derived CDR1 and CDR2 are DFQATT and SNEGSKA (reference sequence). There are 14 residues in the CDR3. The CDR3 region is CSARDPRGGNEQYF. The CDR3 nucleotides read TGCAGTGCTAGAGACCCCAGAGGGGGTAACGAGCAGTACTTC.

The chain recombines TRBV7-9 with TRBJ2-6; D ambiguous. Trimming left V 5 bases short and J 4 bases short, with 12 bases between. Germline lookup yields CDR1 SEHNR and CDR2 FQNEAQ (reference sequence). The CDR3 runs to 15 residues. CDR3 sequence (DNA): TGTGCCAGCAGCCTAGGGTCTGGCGGGGCCAACGTCCTGACTTTC. Translation: CASSLGSGGANVLTF.

This clonotype turned up a few times. V is TRBV7-9 and J is TRBJ1-2, with TRBD1 matching 10 bases. Trimming cost V 6 bases and J 13 bases; bases outside gene matches: 8. The CDR3 totals 12 residues. Per germline, CDR1 SEHNR and CDR2 FQNEAQ (reference sequence). The CDR3, as DNA: TGTGCCAGCAGGATGTTGGGACAGGGGAGCACCTTC. It is translated as CASRMLGQGSTF.

This clonotype was counted only a few times. V usage is TRBV6-2 or TRBV6-3 and J usage is TRBJ1-1; D gene uncertain. The CDR3 length is 13 residues. The germline gives CDR1 MNHEY, CDR2 SVGEGT. With 0 bases removed from V and 8 bases from J, the gap between germline ends came to 10 bases. CDR3 DNA sequence: TGTGCCAGCAGTTACTCCCGTACAAGGGAAGCTTTCTTT. It is translated as CASSYSRTREAFF.

This clonotype was found a few times. This chain joins TRBV12-3 or TRBV12-4 and TRBJ2-6, with D unresolved. The V and J ends lost 3 bases and 0 bases respectively, with 21 bases between them. The CDR3 spans 20 residues. The CDR3 DNA reads TGTGCCAGCAGTTTGAGCAGAAAACTACCAACCCACTCTGGGGCCAACGTCCTGACTTTC. This codes for CASSLSRKLPTHSGANVLTF.

V and J are TRBV29-1 and TRBJ2-7; D perhaps matches TRBD2 (6 bases). The DNA matches TRBJ2-5 better at its end, which makes the J call doubtful. Per germline, CDR1 SQVTM and CDR2 ANQGSEA. This CDR3 has 13 residues. In DNA form, the CDR3 reads TGCAGCGTTTACTTAGCGGCCGTAGAGACCCAGTACTTC. Amino acids: CSVYLAAVETQYF.

The V call is TRBV6-1, the J call TRBJ1-5; a weak D match, TRBD1 (5 bases). The germline V gene has CDR1 MNHNS and CDR2 SASEGT. CDR3 length: 13 amino acids. V shed 6 bases and J shed 7 bases, with 13 bases lying between them. The CDR3 DNA follows: TGTGCCAGCAGCCGACAGCCCCGGCAGCCCCAGCATTTT. This sequence encodes CASSRQPRQPQHF.

The chain has TRBV5-1 and TRBJ2-1, with TRBD1 matching over 11 bases. Looked up from germline, CDR1 is SGHRS and CDR2 is YFSETQ. V was clipped by 0 bases and J by 9 bases; unmatched bases: 8. The CDR3 is made up of 16 amino acids. CDR3 region: CASSLGRTGGEGEQFF. The CDR3 DNA reads TGCGCCAGCAGCTTGGGTAGGACAGGGGGCGAAGGTGAGCAGTTCTTC.

The CDR3: CATSRVSTVNEQFF. The CDR3 DNA reads TGTGCCACCAGCAGAGTCTCGACCGTGAATGAGCAGTTCTTC. The V call is TRBV15, the J call TRBJ2-1, with D hard to call. Germline values: CDR1 LNHNV, CDR2 YYDKDF (reference sequence). There are 14 residues in the CDR3. Trimming shortened V by 1 base and J by 7 bases, and 11 bases separated the two germline ends. The entire variable domain, with the rest obtained from reference TRBV15 and TRBJ2-1, is as follows: DAMVIQNPRYQVTQFGKPVTLSCSQTLNHNVMYWYQQKSSQAPKLLFHYYDKDFNNEADTPDNFQSRRPNTSFCFLDIRSPGLGDTAMYLCATSRVSTVNEQFFGPGTRLTVL.

This clonotype was counted ten times or more. The genes are TRBV7-2 and TRBJ2-5; no definite D call. Germline V CDR1 and CDR2: SGHTA, FQGNSA. The CDR3 has 12 residues. The germline V and J ends were trimmed by 6 bases and 2 bases, with 7 bases remaining between them. CDR3 in DNA: TGTGCCAGCAGTCAGTTTCAAGAGACCCAGTACTTC. It translates to CASSQFQETQYF.